This T cell receptor beta chain originates from a study of T cell changes during pregnancy in multiple sclerosis. This clone was picked up one time. Looked up from germline, CDR1 is SGHVS and CDR2 is FNYEAQ. CDR3 length: 14 amino acids. V dropped 1 base and J dropped 4 bases, with 10 bases sitting between them. This table comes from immunoSEQ multiplex PCR, and its TCRdb copy is limited to in-frame clones, with some not included. The top ten hold about 1.5% of the sample, which has roughly 80,000 clones, 92% seen once. The sequence was obtained from a female donor with multiple sclerosis, enrolled in a pregnancy study. The chain recombines TRBV7-6 with TRBJ1-1; D is unclear. Sample: peripheral blood, taken before pregnancy. The CDR3 reads CASSLGVQATEAFF. The CDR3 DNA sequence: TGTGCCAGCAGCTTAGGAGTTCAAGCCACTGAAGCTTTCTTT.